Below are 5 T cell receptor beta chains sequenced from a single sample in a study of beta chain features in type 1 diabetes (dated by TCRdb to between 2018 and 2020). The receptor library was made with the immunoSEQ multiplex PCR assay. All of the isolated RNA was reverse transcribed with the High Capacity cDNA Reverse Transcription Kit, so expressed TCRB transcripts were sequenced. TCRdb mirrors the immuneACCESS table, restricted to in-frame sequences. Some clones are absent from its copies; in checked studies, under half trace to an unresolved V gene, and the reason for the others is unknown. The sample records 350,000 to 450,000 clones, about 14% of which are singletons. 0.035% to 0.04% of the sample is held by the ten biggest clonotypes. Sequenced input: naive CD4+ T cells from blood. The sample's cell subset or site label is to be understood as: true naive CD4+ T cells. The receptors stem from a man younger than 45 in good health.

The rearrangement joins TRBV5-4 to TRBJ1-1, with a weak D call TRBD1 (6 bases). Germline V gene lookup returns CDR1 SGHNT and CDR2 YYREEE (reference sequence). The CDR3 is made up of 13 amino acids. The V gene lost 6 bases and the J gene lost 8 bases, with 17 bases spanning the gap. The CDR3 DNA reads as TGTGCCAGCAACCCTAGAAACGGACAGGAAGCTTTCTTT. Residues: CASNPRNGQEAFF.

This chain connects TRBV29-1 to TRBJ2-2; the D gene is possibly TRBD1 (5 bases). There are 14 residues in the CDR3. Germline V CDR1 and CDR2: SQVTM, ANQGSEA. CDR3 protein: CPSLGPLNTGELFF. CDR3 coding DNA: TGCCCCTCCTTGGGGCCGTTGAACACCGGGGAGCTGTTTTTT.

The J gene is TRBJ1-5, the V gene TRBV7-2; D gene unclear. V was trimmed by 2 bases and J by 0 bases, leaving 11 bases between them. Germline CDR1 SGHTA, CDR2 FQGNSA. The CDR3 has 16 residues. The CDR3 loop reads CASSLRTSDSNQPQHF. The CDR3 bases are TGTGCCAGCAGCTTACGTACGAGCGATAGCAATCAGCCCCAGCATTTT.

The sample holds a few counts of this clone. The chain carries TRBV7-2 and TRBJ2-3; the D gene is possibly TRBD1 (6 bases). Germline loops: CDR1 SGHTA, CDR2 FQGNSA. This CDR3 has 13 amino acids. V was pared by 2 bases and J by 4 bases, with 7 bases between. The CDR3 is CASSLPGADTQYF. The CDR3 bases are TGTGCCAGCAGCTTACCAGGGGCAGATACGCAGTATTTT.

This chain's CDR3 is CSVDRGSTDTQYF. The CDR3 DNA follows: TGCAGCGTTGACAGGGGTAGCACAGATACGCAGTATTTT. The chain joins TRBV29-1 to TRBJ2-3; tentatively, D is TRBD1 (6 bases). This CDR3 comprises 13 residues. Germline V gene sequence: CDR1 SQVTM, CDR2 ANQGSEA. The V gene lost 3 bases and the J gene lost 0 bases, with 7 bases spanning the gap.